The rows below give T cell receptor beta chains drawn from one sample of a study of blood T cell repertoires in COVID-19. Repertoires were generated with immunoSEQ multiplex PCR, while TCRdb's copy carries only in-frame clones and drops some. The sample records about 65,000 clones, about 94% being singletons. Source material: peripheral blood. The receptor set was obtained from a man aged 65 to 85 with active COVID-19. CDR3s include the opening cysteine and the closing phenylalanine or tryptophan. The order of the fields is V gene, D gene, clone size, J gene, CDR3 protein, CDR3 DNA. D genes are given only for firm matches. Clone size is stated in some rows and not others, as once, few, many or a class when expanded.

>TRBV2|TRBD1|.|TRBJ1-1
CASSRGQGKNTEAFF
TGTGCCAGCAGCCGAGGACAGGGTAAAAACACTGAAGCTTTCTTT
>TRBV6-5|TRBD1|.|TRBJ1-2
CASSYRTGEYGYTF
TGTGCCAGCAGTTACCGGACAGGGGAATATGGCTACACCTTC
>TRBV7-3|.|.|TRBJ2-3
CASSFQASTDTQYF
TGTGCCAGCAGCTTCCAGGCTAGCACAGATACGCAGTATTTT
>TRBV3-1/TRBV3-2|.|once|TRBJ2-6
CASRYSGANVLTF
TGTGCCAGCAGGTATTCTGGGGCCAACGTCCTGACTTTC
>TRBV4-3|.|.|TRBJ1-3
CASSPRTGSGNTIYF
TGCGCCAGCAGCCCACGCACGGGGTCTGGAAACACCATATATTTT
>TRBV2|.|.|TRBJ1-5
CASRDNAQPQHF
TGTGCCAGTAGAGACAATGCTCAGCCCCAGCATTTT
>TRBV6-2/TRBV6-3|TRBD2|.|TRBJ2-3
CASSPGPASGQYF
TGTGCCAGCAGTCCGGGGCCGGCTAGCGGGCAGTATTTT
>TRBV5-3|.|.|TRBJ2-3
CARSLRVNHPSCPHTDTQYF
TGTGCCAGAAGCTTGCGAGTCAACCATCCAAGCTGCCCCCACACAGATACGCAGTATTTT
>TRBV5-1|.|.|TRBJ2-5
CASRRTSQETQYF
TGCGCCAGCAGAAGGACAAGCCAAGAGACCCAGTACTTC
>TRBV19|.|.|TRBJ1-1
CASDRGGGNTEAFF
TGTGCCAGTGACCGGGGAGGGGGGAACACTGAAGCTTTCTTT
>TRBV19|.|.|TRBJ1-5
CASSTPGENQPQHF
TGTGCCAGTAGTACCCCAGGGGAAAATCAGCCCCAGCATTTT
>TRBV7-8|.|.|TRBJ1-2
CASSLAYLSTAFNYGYTF
TGTGCCAGCAGCTTAGCGTATTTATCAACAGCCTTTAACTATGGCTACACCTTC
>TRBV7-2|TRBD2|.|TRBJ2-1
CASSLELGAGLAVNEQFF
TGTGCCAGCAGCTTAGAACTAGGAGCGGGACTAGCCGTTAATGAGCAGTTCTTC
>TRBV29-1|TRBD2|.|TRBJ2-3
CSVGGGTKISTDTQYF
TGCAGCGTTGGGGGAGGGACTAAAATAAGCACAGATACGCAGTATTTT
>TRBV2|.|.|TRBJ2-2
CASSADYTGELFF
TGTGCCAGCAGTGCCGACTACACCGGGGAGCTGTTTTTT
>TRBV20-1|.|.|TRBJ2-5
CSASPSKQTQYF
TGCAGTGCTAGTCCCTCCAAGCAGACCCAGTACTTC
>TRBV6-5|TRBD1|.|TRBJ2-7
CASSATGTGNYEQYF
TGTGCCAGCAGCGCGACCGGGACAGGGAACTACGAGCAGTACTTC
>TRBV19|.|.|TRBJ2-5
CASSIDSRETQYF
TGTGCCAGTAGTATAGACTCGAGGGAGACCCAGTACTTC
>TRBV5-1|TRBD1|few|TRBJ2-1
CASRRIKQGAGEQFF
TGCGCCAGCAGGCGAATAAAACAGGGGGCAGGGGAGCAGTTCTTC
>TRBV5-1|.|.|TRBJ1-5
CASSPAGSSGNQPQHF
TGCGCCAGCAGCCCTGCCGGGTCCTCTGGCAATCAGCCCCAGCATTTT
>TRBV2|.|.|TRBJ2-7
CASSEGVYEQYF
TGTGCCAGCAGTGAAGGCGTCTACGAGCAGTACTTC
>TRBV11-2|TRBD1|.|TRBJ2-5
CASSFRVSGGQETQYF
TGTGCCAGCAGCTTTCGAGTCTCAGGGGGCCAAGAGACCCAGTACTTC
>TRBV5-4|TRBD2|.|TRBJ2-3
CASSLGTSGGATDTQYF
TGTGCCAGCAGCCTAGGGACTAGCGGGGGGGCAACAGATACGCAGTATTTT
>TRBV2|.|.|TRBJ1-6
CASSGQSSYNSPLHF
TGTGCCAGCAGTGGACAGAGCTCCTATAATTCACCCCTCCACTTT
>TRBV7-2|TRBD2|.|TRBJ2-2
CASSLKLAGGTGELFF
TGTGCCAGCAGCTTAAAACTAGCGGGGGGGACCGGGGAGCTGTTTTTT
>TRBV19|TRBD1|.|TRBJ2-4
CASSTTGVAKNIQYF
TGTGCCAGTAGTACGACAGGGGTTGCCAAAAACATTCAGTACTTC
>TRBV19|TRBD1|once|TRBJ1-5
CASNQQGTTPQHF
TGTGCCAGTAACCAACAGGGGACAACGCCCCAGCATTTT
>TRBV19|TRBD1|.|TRBJ2-4
CASVDRGKAKNIQYF
TGTGCCAGTGTTGACAGGGGAAAAGCCAAAAACATTCAGTACTTC
>TRBV6-5|.|.|TRBJ1-5
CASRQGTPGGAQHF
TGTGCCAGCAGGCAAGGGACTCCGGGAGGAGCCCAGCATTTT
>TRBV5-1|TRBD2|.|TRBJ2-5
CASSPSGGSQETQYF
TGCGCCAGCAGCCCTAGCGGGGGGTCCCAAGAGACCCAGTACTTC
>TRBV27|.|.|TRBJ1-3
CASSLSGNSGNTIYF
TGTGCCAGCAGTTTATCGGGCAACTCTGGAAACACCATATATTTT
>TRBV15|.|.|TRBJ2-2
CATSRDLETGELFF
TGTGCCACCAGCAGAGATCTTGAGACAGGGGAGCTGTTTTTT
>TRBV5-1|.|.|TRBJ2-3
CASSSPPSDTQYF
TGCGCCAGCAGCTCACCACCGAGCGATACGCAGTATTTT
>TRBV5-1|.|.|TRBJ2-3
CASSQGGPTDTQYF
TGCGCCAGCAGCCAGGGTGGACCTACAGATACGCAGTATTTT
>TRBV11-3|.|.|TRBJ1-1
CASSLVFDRTTEAFF
TGTGCCAGCAGCTTAGTGTTCGACAGGACCACTGAAGCTTTCTTT
>TRBV11-2|.|.|TRBJ2-1
CASSLGRNEQFF
TGTGCCAGCAGCTTAGGCAGAAATGAGCAGTTCTTC
>TRBV4-3|.|.|TRBJ2-2
CASSRGVGRGTGELFF
TGCGCCAGCAGCCGGGGGGTGGGTCGTGGCACCGGGGAGCTGTTTTTT
>TRBV11-2|.|.|TRBJ1-5
CASSPGDYSNQPQHF
TGTGCCAGCAGCCCCGGGGATTATAGCAATCAGCCCCAGCATTTT
>TRBV18|TRBD2|.|TRBJ2-1
CASSQRTSGYTNNEQFF
TGTGCCAGCTCACAAAGGACTAGCGGGTACACAAACAATGAGCAGTTCTTC
>TRBV2|.|few|TRBJ1-6
CASSVQGMSSPLHF
TGTGCCAGCAGTGTTCAGGGGATGAGTTCACCCCTCCACTTT
>TRBV7-9|.|.|TRBJ1-1
CASSGPQGGNTEAFF
TGTGCCAGCAGCGGGCCGCAGGGTGGGAACACTGAAGCTTTCTTT
>TRBV6-5|.|once|TRBJ2-1
CASSYTTVDNEQFF
TGTGCCAGCAGTTACACAACAGTGGACAATGAGCAGTTCTTC
>TRBV5-1|TRBD2|.|TRBJ2-1
CASSLPGLGNYEQFF
TGCGCCAGCAGCTTGCCCGGACTAGGTAATTATGAGCAGTTCTTC
>TRBV18|.|.|TRBJ2-1
CASSPRTGLSSYNEQFF
TGTGCCAGCTCACCCAGGACTGGCTTAAGCTCCTACAATGAGCAGTTCTTC
>TRBV28|.|medium-sized|TRBJ1-4
CASSLFGQGLNEKLFF
TGTGCCAGCAGTTTATTTGGTCAAGGACTAAATGAAAAACTGTTTTTT
>TRBV9|TRBD2|.|TRBJ2-1
CASSALAGGPQDEQFF
TGTGCCAGCAGCGCTCTAGCGGGGGGTCCCCAGGATGAGCAGTTCTTC
>TRBV2|.|once|TRBJ1-2
CASSDYRDRRDGYTF
TGTGCCAGCAGCGATTACCGGGATCGACGGGATGGCTACACCTTC
>TRBV19|.|.|TRBJ1-6
CASSTGQTQGSPLHF
TGTGCCAGTAGTACCGGACAGACCCAAGGTTCACCCCTCCACTTT
>TRBV6-4|TRBD2|.|TRBJ2-3
CASSSSGTSTDTQYF
TGTGCCAGCTCCTCTAGCGGAACCAGCACAGATACGCAGTATTTT
>TRBV5-3|.|once|TRBJ1-5
CARSLGQTKNQPQHF
TGTGCCAGAAGCTTGGGACAGACAAAAAATCAGCCCCAGCATTTT
>TRBV3-1/TRBV3-2|TRBD1|.|TRBJ2-3
CASSQVQGRADTQYF
TGTGCCAGCAGCCAAGTACAGGGGCGGGCAGATACGCAGTATTTT
>TRBV5-4|.|.|TRBJ2-1
CASSLGGLKYNEQFF
TGTGCCAGCAGCTTAGGAGGGCTAAAGTACAATGAGCAGTTCTTC
>TRBV11-2|.|once|TRBJ1-2
CASSLGGTYYGYTF
TGTGCCAGCAGCTTAGGGGGCACTTACTATGGCTACACCTTC